This TCR beta chain was retrieved from a study of cytomegalovirus exposure and HLA in healthy donors. Per germline, CDR1 SGHDN and CDR2 FVKESK. The V end lost 1 base, the J end lost 10 bases, and 11 bases lay between the germline ends. The CDR3 totals 13 residues. General study results and limits: Analysis was carried out at a later point, and it linked a missense DCLRE1C variant to TCR beta V- and J-gene trimming.

On this clone itself: No antigen is known for it.

The PCR employed 60 Vbeta primers together with 13 Jbeta primers. This table comes from immunoSEQ multiplex PCR, and its TCRdb copy is limited to in-frame clones, with some not included. This table holds about 160,000 clones, 75% to 80% found once. The sequencing sample was made of PBMCs. The rearrangement uses TRBV14 and TRBJ2-1; a weak D match, TRBD2 (6 bases). This sequence originates from a woman between 45 and 60 years old in good health and CMV-seropositive. The CDR3 sequence is CASSQVLSGEQFF. CDR3 nucleotides: TGTGCCAGCAGCCAAGTCTTGAGCGGGGAGCAGTTCTTC.